This TCR beta chain was observed in a study of CD8+ T cells in alopecia areata (dated by TCRdb to the late 2010s). As for the study more broadly: The treated patients took part in an open-label pilot trial in which moderate-to-severe alopecia areata was treated with oral tofacitinib at 5 to 10 mg twice daily. Patients stayed on tofacitinib for 6 to 18 months and then had 6 months of follow-up off drug so that delayed response and recurrence could be assessed. Disease severity in treated patients was measured with the SALT score, which quantifies the percentage of affected scalp surface area. In both human patients and the C3H/HeJ mouse model, the study applied high-throughput TCRbeta sequencing to look at T cell clonal expansion in alopecia areata. Human TCRbeta sequencing covered scalp tissue and sorted CD4+ and CD8+ peripheral blood T cells from patchy and totalis/universalis alopecia areata patients and healthy controls. Tofacitinib-treated patients had biopsies at baseline and at 4 and 24 weeks of treatment, with a later scalp biopsy in several patients. Clonality in the scalp was compared among normal scalp (n=4), patchy alopecia areata scalp (n=8), and alopecia totalis/universalis scalp (n=8). RNA was obtained with the PAXgene miRNA kit for fixed scalp, the miRNeasy kit for PBMCs, and the RNeasy kit for mouse skin. TCRbeta CDR3 regions were amplified by immunoSEQ multiplex PCR using 35 Vbeta forward and 13 Jbeta reverse primers.

The investigation overall reported the following: Many expanded lesional clones persisted in scalp and blood during tofacitinib treatment, which may partly explain relapse after stopping treatment. Tofacitinib significantly lowered scalp clonality and the number of expanded CD8+ clones among the top 100 scalp clones. Unlike mouse skin, which is dominated by gammadelta T cells, normal human skin has resident alphabeta T cells that are also sequenced, and this complicates analysis of the scalp TCR repertoire. Compared with mice, TCR sequences shared between patients were less clear, possibly partly because of HLA diversity across the patient population. Compared with normal scalp, lesional scalp had higher clonality and more expanded CD8+ clones, particularly in alopecia totalis/universalis, a pattern that suggests antigenic drive. Because the treated cohort was small and had only one nonresponder, larger studies are needed to examine links between baseline CD8+ expansion and response.

A word on this clone: Its antigen is still unknown. Qualities for individual bases were not recorded, and no much larger clone is one base off.

Libraries were prepared through the immunoSEQ multiplex PCR assay. RNA was extracted from all samples and reverse transcribed into cDNA, which served as template for TCR sequencing. First-strand cDNA was synthesized using SuperScript III with a 2:1 mix of oligo-dT and random hexamers. A synthetic immune receptor repertoire was used to assess amplification bias, and residual bias was removed computationally. The paper's data handling went like this. Raw reads were preprocessed to remove errors, and CDR3 was defined according to IMGT conventions as the region from the conserved cysteine to phenylalanine. Clonality was calculated as 1 minus Shannon entropy normalized by log2 of the number of productive unique TCRs. Whether each scalp clone was CD4 or CD8 was inferred by checking scalp TCRbeta sequences against the CD4 and CD8 repertoires from sorted blood. Entries here come from immuneACCESS through TCRdb and include only in-frame sequences with V and J called. Some clones fail to appear in such tables; in the studies checked, an unresolved V gene covers under half of the shortfall, and the cause of the remainder is unknown. Clonal size and the V and J genes are those of that table, whereas D and trimming came from the DNA. Within this sample are approximately 190,000 clones, with nearly 60% of them counted one time only. 5.5% of the sample is taken by the ten largest.

Sample time point, as interpreted from the label and publication: less than 25 weeks on oral tofacitinib. The intended sense of this specimen's treatment or condition label: oral pan-JAK inhibitor, 5-10 mg twice daily. From alopecia areata patients, peripheral blood was collected along with lesional scalp punch biopsies. PBMCs were isolated by density centrifugation and stained for CD3, CD4 and CD8, after which CD4+ and CD8+ T cells were sorted on a FACSAria. V loses 5 bases of germline sequence and J loses 4 bases, and the interval between the two ends is 14 bases. From the cysteine through the phenylalanine, the CDR3 covers 14 amino acids. Here the CDR3 DNA is all that survives: 42 bases in frame from base 1. The germline V gene sets CDR1 to SGHTA and CDR2 to FQGNSA.

Material: CD4+ T cells sorted from blood, obtained at week 24, from a patient treated with tofacitinib. The TCR sequence derives from a human donor with alopecia areata. The V gene is TRBV7-2 and the J gene is TRBJ2-5, and the D gene may be TRBD1, 6 bases matching. CDR3 region: CASSAQTGPETQYF. The DNA sequence reads TGTGCCAGCAGCGCCCAAACAGGGCCAGAGACCCAGTACTTC.